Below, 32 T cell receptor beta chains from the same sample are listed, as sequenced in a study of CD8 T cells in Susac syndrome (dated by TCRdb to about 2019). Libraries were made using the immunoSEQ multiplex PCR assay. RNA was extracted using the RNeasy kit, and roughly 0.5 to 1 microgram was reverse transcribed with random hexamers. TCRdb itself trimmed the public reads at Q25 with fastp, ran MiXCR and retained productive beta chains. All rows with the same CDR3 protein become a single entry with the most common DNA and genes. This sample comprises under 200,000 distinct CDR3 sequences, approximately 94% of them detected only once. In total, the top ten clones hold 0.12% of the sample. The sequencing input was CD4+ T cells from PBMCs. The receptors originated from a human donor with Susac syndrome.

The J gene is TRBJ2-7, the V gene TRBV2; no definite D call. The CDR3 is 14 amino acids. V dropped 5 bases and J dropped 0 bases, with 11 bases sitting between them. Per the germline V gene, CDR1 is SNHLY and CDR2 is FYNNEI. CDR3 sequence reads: CASSRSPSSYEQYF. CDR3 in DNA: TGTGCCAGCAGTCGGTCCCCCAGCTCCTACGAGCAGTACTTC.

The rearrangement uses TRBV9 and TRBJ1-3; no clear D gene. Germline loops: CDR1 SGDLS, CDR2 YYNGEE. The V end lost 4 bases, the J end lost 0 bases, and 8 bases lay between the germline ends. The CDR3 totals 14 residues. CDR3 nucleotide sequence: TGTGCCAGCAGCTTCGGGGTCTCTGGAAACACCATATATTTT. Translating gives CASSFGVSGNTIYF.

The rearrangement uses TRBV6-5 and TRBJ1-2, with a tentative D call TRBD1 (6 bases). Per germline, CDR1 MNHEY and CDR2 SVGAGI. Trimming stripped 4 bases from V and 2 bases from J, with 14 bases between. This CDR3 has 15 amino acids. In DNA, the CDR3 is TGTGCCAGCAGTTCCGTCGGGGGGCGAAACTATGGCTACACCTTC. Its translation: CASSSVGGRNYGYTF.

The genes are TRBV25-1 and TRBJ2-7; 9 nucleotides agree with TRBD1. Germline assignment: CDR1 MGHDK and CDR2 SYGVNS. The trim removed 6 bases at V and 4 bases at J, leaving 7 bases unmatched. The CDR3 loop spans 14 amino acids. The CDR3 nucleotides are TGTGCCAGCAGCCGGACAGGGGATAGGTACGAGCAGTACTTC. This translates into CASSRTGDRYEQYF.

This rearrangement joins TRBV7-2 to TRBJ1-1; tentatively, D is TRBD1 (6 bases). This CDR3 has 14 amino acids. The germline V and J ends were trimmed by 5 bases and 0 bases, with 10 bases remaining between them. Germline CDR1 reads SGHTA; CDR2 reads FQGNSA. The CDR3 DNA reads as TGTGCCAGCAGCCCGGGACACCTGAACACTGAAGCTTTCTTT. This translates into CASSPGHLNTEAFF.

DNA for the CDR3: TGCAGCGTTGGGGGGGGAGATACGCAGTATTTT. This sequence encodes CSVGGGDTQYF. The chain recombines TRBV29-1 with TRBJ2-3; TRBD2 matches at 7 bases. The V gene's germline CDR1 is SQVTM and CDR2 ANQGSEA. The CDR3 extends over 11 amino acids. Unmatched junction bases numbered 0, after V lost 4 bases and J lost 5 bases.

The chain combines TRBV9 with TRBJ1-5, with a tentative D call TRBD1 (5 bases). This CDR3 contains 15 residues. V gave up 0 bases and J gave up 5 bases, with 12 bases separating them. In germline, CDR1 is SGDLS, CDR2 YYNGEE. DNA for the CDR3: TGTGCCAGCAGCGTAGGAGGAGACAGTTATCAGCCCCAGCATTTT. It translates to CASSVGGDSYQPQHF.

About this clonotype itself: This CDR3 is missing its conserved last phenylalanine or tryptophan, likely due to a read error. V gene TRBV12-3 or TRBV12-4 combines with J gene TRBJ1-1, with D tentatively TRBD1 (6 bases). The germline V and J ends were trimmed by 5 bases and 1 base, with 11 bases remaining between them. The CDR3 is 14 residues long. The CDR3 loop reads CASSPGERNTEAFL. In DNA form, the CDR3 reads TGTGCCAGCAGTCCAGGGGAACGGAACACTGAAGCTTTCCTT.

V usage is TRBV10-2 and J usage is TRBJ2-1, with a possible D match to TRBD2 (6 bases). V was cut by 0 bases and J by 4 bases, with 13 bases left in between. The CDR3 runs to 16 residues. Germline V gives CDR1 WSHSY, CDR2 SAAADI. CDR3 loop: CASSESYLGGYNEQFF. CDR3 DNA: TGCGCCAGCAGTGAGTCGTATCTGGGGGGATACAATGAGCAGTTCTTC.

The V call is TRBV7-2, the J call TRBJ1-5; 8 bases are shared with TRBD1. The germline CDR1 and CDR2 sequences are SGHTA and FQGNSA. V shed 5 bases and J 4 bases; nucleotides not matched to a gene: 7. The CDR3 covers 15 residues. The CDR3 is CASSPIQGVNQPQHF. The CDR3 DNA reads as TGTGCCAGCAGCCCCATACAGGGGGTGAATCAGCCCCAGCATTTT.

The CDR3 bases are TGTGCCAGCAGCCTGGACGTCGGGGAGCAGTTCTTC. Residues: CASSLDVGEQFF. The chain employs TRBV3-1 and TRBJ2-1; D not certain. Per germline, CDR1 LGHDT and CDR2 YNNKEL (reference sequence). CDR3 size: 12 residues. V was trimmed by 4 bases and J by 10 bases, leaving 11 bases between them.

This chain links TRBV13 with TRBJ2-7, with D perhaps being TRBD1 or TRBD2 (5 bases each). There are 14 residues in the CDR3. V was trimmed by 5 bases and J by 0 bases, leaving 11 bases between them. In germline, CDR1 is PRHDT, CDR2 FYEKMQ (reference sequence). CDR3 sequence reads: CASSTRESSYEQYF. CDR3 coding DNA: TGTGCCAGCAGCACCAGGGAGAGCTCCTACGAGCAGTACTTC.

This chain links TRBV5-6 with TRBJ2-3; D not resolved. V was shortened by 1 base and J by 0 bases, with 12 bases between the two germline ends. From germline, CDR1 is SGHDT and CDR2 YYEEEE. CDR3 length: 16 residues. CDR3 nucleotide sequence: TGTGCCAGCAGCTTGATTGACGGTACTAGCACAGATACGCAGTATTTT. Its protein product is CASSLIDGTSTDTQYF.

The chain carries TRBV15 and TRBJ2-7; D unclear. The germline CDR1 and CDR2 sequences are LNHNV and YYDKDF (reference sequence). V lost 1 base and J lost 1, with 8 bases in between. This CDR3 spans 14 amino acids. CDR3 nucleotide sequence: TGTGCCACCAGCAGAGTTGGCGGATCCTACGAGCAGTACTTC. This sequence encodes CATSRVGGSYEQYF.

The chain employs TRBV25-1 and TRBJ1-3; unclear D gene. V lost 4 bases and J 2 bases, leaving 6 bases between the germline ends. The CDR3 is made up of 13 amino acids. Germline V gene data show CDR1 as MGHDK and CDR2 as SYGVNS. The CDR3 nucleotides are TGTGCCAGCAGTGCGCAGACTGGAAACACCATATATTTT. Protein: CASSAQTGNTIYF.

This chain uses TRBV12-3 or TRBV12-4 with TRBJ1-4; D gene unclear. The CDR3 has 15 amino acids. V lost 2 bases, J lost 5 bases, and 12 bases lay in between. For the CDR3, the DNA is TGTGCCAGCAGTTTATCGGGAGTTCGGAATGAAAAACTGTTTTTT. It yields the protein CASSLSGVRNEKLFF.

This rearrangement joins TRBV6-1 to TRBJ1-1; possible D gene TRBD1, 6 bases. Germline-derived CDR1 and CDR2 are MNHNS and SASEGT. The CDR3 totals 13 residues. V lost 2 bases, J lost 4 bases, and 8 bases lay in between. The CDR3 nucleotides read TGTGCCAGCAGTGAACAGGGGAGCACTGAAGCTTTCTTT. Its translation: CASSEQGSTEAFF.

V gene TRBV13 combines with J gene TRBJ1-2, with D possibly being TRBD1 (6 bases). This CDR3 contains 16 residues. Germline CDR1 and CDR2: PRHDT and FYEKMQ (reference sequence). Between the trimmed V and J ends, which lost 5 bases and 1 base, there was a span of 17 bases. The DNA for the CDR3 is TGTGCCAGCAGCGTACGGCCGGGACACCGTAACTATGGCTACACCTTC. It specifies CASSVRPGHRNYGYTF.

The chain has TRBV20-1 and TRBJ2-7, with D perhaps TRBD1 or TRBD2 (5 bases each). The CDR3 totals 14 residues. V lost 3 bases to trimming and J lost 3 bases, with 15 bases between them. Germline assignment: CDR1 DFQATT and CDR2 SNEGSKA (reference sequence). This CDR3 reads CSASTYRDLYEQYF. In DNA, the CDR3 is TGCAGTGCTAGTACTTACCGGGACCTCTACGAGCAGTACTTC.

CDR3 in amino acids: CASSFVTGGLNEQFF. CDR3 in DNA: TGTGCCAGCAGTTTCGTCACGGGGGGGTTAAATGAGCAGTTCTTC. The chain uses TRBV12-3 or TRBV12-4 and TRBJ2-1, with TRBD2 matching 8 bases. There are 15 residues in the CDR3. The V gene end was trimmed by 3 bases and the J gene end by 7 bases; junction bases not matched to a gene: 8.

The CDR3 sequence is CASSLKGDLTGELFF. CDR3 nucleotide sequence: TGCGCCAGCAGCTTGAAGGGGGACCTCACCGGGGAGCTGTTTTTT. This sequence joins TRBV5-1 and TRBJ2-2, with a possible D match to TRBD1 (6 bases). The V and J ends lost 1 base and 4 bases respectively, with 11 bases between them. Germline values: CDR1 SGHRS, CDR2 YFSETQ. This CDR3 is built from 15 residues.

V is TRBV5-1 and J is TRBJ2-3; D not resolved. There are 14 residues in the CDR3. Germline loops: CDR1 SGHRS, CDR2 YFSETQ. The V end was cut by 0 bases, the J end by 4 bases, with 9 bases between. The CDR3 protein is CASSLESRADTQYF. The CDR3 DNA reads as TGCGCCAGCAGCTTGGAGAGCCGCGCAGATACGCAGTATTTT.

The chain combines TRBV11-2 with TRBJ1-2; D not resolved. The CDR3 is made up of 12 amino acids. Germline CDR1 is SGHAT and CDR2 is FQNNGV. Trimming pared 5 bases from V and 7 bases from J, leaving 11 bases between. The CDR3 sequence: CASSAWTFGYTF. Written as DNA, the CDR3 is TGTGCCAGCAGCGCCTGGACTTTTGGCTACACCTTC.

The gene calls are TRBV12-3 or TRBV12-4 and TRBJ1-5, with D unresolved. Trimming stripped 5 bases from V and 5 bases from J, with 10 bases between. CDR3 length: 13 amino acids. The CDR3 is CASSPSGDQPQHF. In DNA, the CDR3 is TGTGCCAGCAGTCCCTCGGGAGATCAGCCCCAGCATTTT.

In nucleotides, the CDR3 is TGTGCCAGCAGTCCCTACGAGCAGTACTTC. This sequence encodes CASSPYEQYF. The chain couples TRBV2 to TRBJ2-7; D gene uncertain. Germline V gives CDR1 SNHLY, CDR2 FYNNEI. CDR3 length: 10 amino acids. V was clipped by 5 bases and J by 2 bases, with 1 base between them. The whole variable domain, remainder taken from reference TRBV2 and TRBJ2-7, is EPEVTQTPSHQVTQMGQEVILRCVPISNHLYFYWYRQILGQKVEFLVSFYNNEISEKSEIFDDQFSVERPDGSNFTLKIRSTKLEDSAMYFCASSPYEQYFGPGTRLTVT.

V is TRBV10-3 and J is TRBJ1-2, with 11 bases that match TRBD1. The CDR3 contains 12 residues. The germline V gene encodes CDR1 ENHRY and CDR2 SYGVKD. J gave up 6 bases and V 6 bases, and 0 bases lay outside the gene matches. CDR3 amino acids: CAIRGQGDGYTF. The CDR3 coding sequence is TGTGCCATCAGGGGACAGGGGGATGGCTACACCTTC.

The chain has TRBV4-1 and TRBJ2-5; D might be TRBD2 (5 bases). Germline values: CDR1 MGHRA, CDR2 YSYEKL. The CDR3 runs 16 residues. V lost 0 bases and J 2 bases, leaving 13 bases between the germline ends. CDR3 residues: CASSQDSSFRQETQYF. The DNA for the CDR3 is TGCGCCAGCAGCCAAGATTCTAGCTTCCGGCAAGAGACCCAGTACTTC.

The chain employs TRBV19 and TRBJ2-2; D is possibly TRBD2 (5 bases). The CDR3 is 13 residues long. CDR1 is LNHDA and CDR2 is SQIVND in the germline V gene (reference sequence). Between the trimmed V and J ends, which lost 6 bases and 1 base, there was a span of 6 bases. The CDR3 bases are TGTGCCAGTAGCGGGGTGAACACCGGGGAGCTGTTTTTT. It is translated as CASSGVNTGELFF.

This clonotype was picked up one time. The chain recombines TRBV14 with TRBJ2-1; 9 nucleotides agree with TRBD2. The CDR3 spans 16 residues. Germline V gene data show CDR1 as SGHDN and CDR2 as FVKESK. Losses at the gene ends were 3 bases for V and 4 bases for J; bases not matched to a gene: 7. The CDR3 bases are TGTGCCAGCAGCCATATCACTAGCGGGCGGTACAATGAGCAGTTCTTC. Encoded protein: CASSHITSGRYNEQFF.

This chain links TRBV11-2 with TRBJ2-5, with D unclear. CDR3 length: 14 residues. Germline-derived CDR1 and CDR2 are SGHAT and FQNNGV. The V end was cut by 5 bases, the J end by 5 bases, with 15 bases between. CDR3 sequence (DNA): TGTGCCAGCAGCCCTCCCAAAGGGAAGGAGACCCAGTACTTC. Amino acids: CASSPPKGKETQYF.

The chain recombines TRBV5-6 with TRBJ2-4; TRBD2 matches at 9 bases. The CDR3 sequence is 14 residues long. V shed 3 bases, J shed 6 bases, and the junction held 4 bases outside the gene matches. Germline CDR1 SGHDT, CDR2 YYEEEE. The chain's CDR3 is CASSSRGGGNIQYF. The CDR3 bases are TGTGCCAGCAGCTCGCGGGGGGGTGGAAACATTCAGTACTTC.

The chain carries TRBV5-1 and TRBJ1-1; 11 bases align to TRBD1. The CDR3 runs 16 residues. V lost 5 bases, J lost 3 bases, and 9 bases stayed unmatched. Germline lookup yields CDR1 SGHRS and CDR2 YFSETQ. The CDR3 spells CASRSRDRGLYTEAFF. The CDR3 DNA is TGCGCCAGCAGGTCCCGGGACAGGGGGTTGTACACTGAAGCTTTCTTT.